What follows are 14 T cell receptor beta chains derived from one specimen sequenced in a study of T cell responses to AZD1222 COVID-19 vaccine (dated by TCRdb to about 2021). Library creation used the immunoSEQ multiplex PCR assay. Sourced from immuneACCESS, this table was stored by TCRdb with only in-frame sequences that have V and J called. A share of the clones is absent; for the studies checked, an unresolved V gene accounts for under half, and the remainder has no known explanation. A total of about 100,000 clones appear in this sample, more than 85% of them only once. Around 1.2% of the sample belongs to the ten largest clones. Per the publication, the time point label means: baseline before first vaccination. Specimen: peripheral blood, collected on day 0 of AZD1222 vaccination. These receptors all come from an adult in good health.

This clone was counted a single time. V usage is TRBV19 and J usage is TRBJ2-7; 7 bases align to TRBD2. The trim removed 5 bases at V and 8 bases at J, leaving 6 bases unmatched. The CDR3 is 12 amino acids. From germline, CDR1 is LNHDA and CDR2 SQIVND (reference sequence). CDR3 loop: CASSLRGEQQYF. CDR3 coding DNA: TGTGCCAGTAGTCTACGGGGGGAACAGCAGTACTTC. Filled out from reference TRBV19 and TRBJ2-7, the complete variable domain reads DGGITQSPKYLFRKEGQNVTLSCEQNLNHDAMYWYRQDPGQGLRLIYYSQIVNDFQKGDIAEGYSVSREKKESFPLTVTSAQKNPTAFYLCASSLRGEQQYFGPGTRLTVT.

In DNA form, the CDR3 reads TGTGCCAGCAGTCGCCGGGACAAGATTTCACCCCTCCACTTT. Amino acid sequence: CASSRRDKISPLHF. This sequence joins TRBV6-2 or TRBV6-3 and TRBJ1-6, with D perhaps matching TRBD1 (6 bases). The germline V gene has CDR1 MNHEY and CDR2 SVGEGT. This CDR3 region has 14 residues. V dropped 5 bases and J dropped 9 bases, with 14 bases sitting between them.

The genes are TRBV7-2 and TRBJ2-2; 9 bases agree with TRBD1. Germline values: CDR1 SGHTA, CDR2 FQGNSA. CDR3 size: 15 residues. J was trimmed by 3 bases and V by 5 bases; bases with no gene match: 4. The CDR3 spells CASSPQGAYTGELFF. The CDR3 DNA is TGTGCCAGCAGCCCACAGGGGGCCTACACCGGGGAGCTGTTTTTT.

The CDR3 is CASSLGGQQPQHF. In nucleotides, the CDR3 is TGTGCCAGCAGCTTAGGGGGACAACAGCCCCAGCATTTT. The chain has TRBV7-9 and TRBJ1-5, with D possibly matching TRBD1 (6 bases). The ends were cut back, 1 base at V and 7 bases at J, with 8 bases in the middle. From germline, CDR1 is SEHNR and CDR2 FQNEAQ (reference sequence). The CDR3 sequence is 13 residues long.

The chain uses TRBV28 and TRBJ2-7, with TRBD1 matching over 8 bases. The germline V gene has CDR1 MDHEN and CDR2 SYDVKM. The V and J ends lost 6 bases and 2 bases, in that order; junction bases with no gene match: 15. The CDR3 spans 17 residues. The CDR3 nucleotides are TGTGCCAGCAGGTCAACCGGGACAGGCAAGTTCCCCTACGAGCAGTACTTC. Its protein is CASRSTGTGKFPYEQYF.

The chain links TRBV5-4 to TRBJ2-7; 12 bases are shared with TRBD2. Germline-derived CDR1 and CDR2 are SGHNT and YYREEE (reference sequence). The ends lost 4 bases at V and 2 bases at J; junction bases unmatched: 7. The CDR3 consists of 16 residues. The CDR3 region is CASSGWTSGTTYEQYF. Written as DNA, the CDR3 is TGTGCCAGCAGCGGCTGGACTAGCGGGACGACCTACGAGCAGTACTTC.

This chain links TRBV11-3 with TRBJ1-1; no clear D gene. V was cut by 3 bases and J by 1 base, with 6 bases left in between. The CDR3 has 13 amino acids. Germline CDR1 reads SGHNT; CDR2 reads YENEEA. CDR3 residues: CASSFQQNTEAFF. CDR3 DNA sequence: TGTGCCAGCAGCTTTCAGCAGAACACTGAAGCTTTCTTT.

The J gene is TRBJ1-6, the V gene TRBV5-4, with 10 bases identical to TRBD1. This CDR3 comprises 12 residues. V lost 10 bases to trimming and J lost 9 bases; unmatched junction nucleotides: 4. Germline CDR1 SGHNT, CDR2 YYREEE (reference sequence). The CDR3 here is CAEGTGASPLHF. CDR3 DNA: TGTGCCGAAGGGACAGGGGCTTCACCCCTCCACTTT.

The gene calls are TRBV7-8 and TRBJ2-1; 12 bases are shared with TRBD2. Germline CDR1 SGHVS, CDR2 FQNEAQ. CDR3 size: 18 residues. V lost 1 base and J lost 9; bases outside the gene matches: 13. The CDR3 sequence is CASSLGGLAGISGGEQFF. For the CDR3, the DNA is TGTGCCAGCAGCTTAGGCGGACTAGCGGGGATTTCGGGGGGTGAGCAGTTCTTC. Variable domain in full (rest from reference TRBV7-8 and TRBJ2-1): GAGVSQSPRYKVAKRGQDVALRCDPISGHVSLFWYQQALGQGPEFLTYFQNEAQLDKSGLPSDRFFAERPEGSVSTLKIQRTQQEDSAVYLCASSLGGLAGISGGEQFFGPGTRLTVL.

The chain joins TRBV7-2 to TRBJ1-3, with D possibly being TRBD1 (6 bases). CDR1 is SGHTA and CDR2 is FQGNSA in the germline V gene. The CDR3 is made up of 14 amino acids. V shed 9 bases and J shed 0 bases, with 12 bases lying between them. CDR3 residues: CASKTGSSGNTIYF. CDR3 bases: TGTGCCAGTAAAACAGGGAGCTCTGGAAACACCATATATTTT.

This chain uses TRBV7-2 with TRBJ1-4, with D possibly TRBD1 on 5 matching bases. V lost 5 bases and J 7 bases, leaving 14 bases between the germline ends. Germline V gene data show CDR1 as SGHTA and CDR2 as FQGNSA. This CDR3 region has 14 residues. The CDR3 DNA follows: TGTGCCAGCAGCCCCGGCAGGGAGGCTGAAAAACTGTTTTTT. Its translation: CASSPGREAEKLFF. The full variable domain, with the rest looked up from reference TRBV7-2 and TRBJ1-4, is GAGVSQSPSNKVTEKGKDVELRCDPISGHTALYWYRQSLGQGLEFLIYFQGNSAPDKSGLPSDRFSAERTGGSVSTLTIQRTQQEDSAVYLCASSPGREAEKLFFGSGTQLSVL.

The V call is TRBV5-1, the J call TRBJ2-1; 8 nucleotides align to TRBD2. The junction had 17 bases not matched to a gene; V was cut back by 4 bases and J by 5 bases. This CDR3 spans 18 amino acids. From germline, CDR1 is SGHRS and CDR2 YFSETQ. CDR3 loop: CASSIDRPSGAGDNEQFF. CDR3 DNA: TGCGCCAGCAGCATTGACCGCCCATCGGGAGCGGGGGACAATGAGCAGTTCTTC.

The DNA for the CDR3 is TGCGCCAGCCAAATAAGGATCCGAGACGGTAATTCACCCCTCCACTTT. Protein: CASQIRIRDGNSPLHF. This sequence joins TRBV23-1 and TRBJ1-6; D gene ambiguous. TRBV23-1 is an ORF; its function is uncertain. CDR3 size: 16 residues. V was cut by 8 bases and J by 6 bases, with 20 bases left in between.

The chain carries TRBV11-3 and TRBJ2-5, with D possibly TRBD1 on 5 matching bases. The CDR3 totals 14 residues. Germline CDR1 SGHNT, CDR2 YENEEA. V was clipped by 1 base and J by 1 base, with 7 bases between them. CDR3 bases: TGTGCCAGCAGCTTAGGGGGCAGCCAAGAGACCCAGTACTTC. This encodes CASSLGGSQETQYF. Supplemented by reference TRBV11-3 and TRBJ2-5, the full variable domain reads EAGVVQSPRYKIIEKKQPVAFWCNPISGHNTLYWYLQNLGQGPELLIRYENEEAVDDSQLPKDRFSAERLKGVDSTLKIQPAELGDSAVYLCASSLGGSQETQYFGPGTRLLVL.